This is a list of T cell receptor beta chains from one sample in a study of CD8 T cells in Susac syndrome. TCRdb re-derived calls from the immunoSEQ multiplex PCR reads in MiXCR, one entry per CDR3 protein. Counted here are roughly 89,000 distinct CDR3 sequences, about 96% occurring once; the ten biggest clones make up around 0.41%. The sequencing input was CD8+ T cells from PBMCs. Receptors originate from a human donor with Susac syndrome. Both conserved end residues are part of each CDR3. D genes are given only for firm matches. Some rows have no size entry. The others give once, few or many, or a class for an expanded clone.

clone size: NA
J gene: TRBJ1-5
D gene: NA
V gene: TRBV7-3
CDR3 protein: CASSLSSATNQPQHF
CDR3 DNA: TGTGCCAGCAGCTTAAGTTCAGCGACTAATCAGCCCCAGCATTTT

clone size: NA
J gene: TRBJ2-1
D gene: NA
V gene: TRBV27
CDR3 protein: CASSLSGGGQFF
CDR3 DNA: TGTGCCAGCAGTTTATCAGGAGGGGGGCAGTTCTTC

clone size: NA
J gene: TRBJ2-3
D gene: NA
V gene: TRBV3-1
CDR3 protein: CASSHITDTQYF
CDR3 DNA: TGTGCCAGCAGCCACATCACAGATACGCAGTATTTT

clone size: NA
J gene: TRBJ2-3
D gene: NA
V gene: TRBV15
CDR3 protein: CATSSAQGPTDTQYF
CDR3 DNA: TGTGCCACCAGCAGCGCTCAGGGTCCCACAGATACGCAGTATTTT

clone size: NA
J gene: TRBJ2-1
D gene: TRBD2
V gene: TRBV14
CDR3 protein: CASSLGLAGPASSYNEQFF
CDR3 DNA: TGTGCCAGTTCCCTGGGACTAGCGGGGCCTGCCAGCTCCTACAATGAGCAGTTCTTC

clone size: NA
J gene: TRBJ2-1
D gene: NA
V gene: TRBV9
CDR3 protein: CASSVEAPSYNEQFF
CDR3 DNA: TGTGCCAGCAGCGTAGAAGCGCCGTCCTACAATGAGCAGTTCTTC

clone size: NA
J gene: TRBJ2-2
D gene: TRBD1
V gene: TRBV27
CDR3 protein: CASSMGQGGFELFF
CDR3 DNA: TGTGCCAGCAGTATGGGACAGGGAGGTTTTGAGCTGTTTTTT

clone size: NA
J gene: TRBJ2-7
D gene: NA
V gene: TRBV25-1
CDR3 protein: CASSGYSYEQYF
CDR3 DNA: TGTGCCAGCAGTGGGTACTCCTACGAGCAGTACTTC

clone size: NA
J gene: TRBJ1-2
D gene: NA
V gene: TRBV4-2
CDR3 protein: CASSQDDVSNYGYTF
CDR3 DNA: TGTGCCAGCAGCCAAGACGATGTGTCCAACTATGGCTACACCTTC

clone size: NA
J gene: TRBJ2-3
D gene: TRBD2
V gene: TRBV29-1
CDR3 protein: CSVVTSEGTDTQYF
CDR3 DNA: TGCAGCGTTGTCACTAGCGAAGGCACAGATACGCAGTATTTT

clone size: NA
J gene: TRBJ2-7
D gene: TRBD2
V gene: TRBV4-2
CDR3 protein: CASSQGRERNEQYF
CDR3 DNA: TGTGCCAGCAGCCAAGGGCGGGAGAGGAACGAGCAGTACTTC

clone size: NA
J gene: TRBJ2-1
D gene: TRBD2
V gene: TRBV20-1
CDR3 protein: CSALAGGVQFF
CDR3 DNA: TGCAGTGCTTTAGCGGGAGGGGTGCAGTTCTTC

clone size: NA
J gene: TRBJ2-1
D gene: NA
V gene: TRBV4-1
CDR3 protein: CASSQVASTYNEQFF
CDR3 DNA: TGCGCCAGCAGCCAAGTAGCGAGTACCTACAATGAGCAGTTCTTC

clone size: NA
J gene: TRBJ2-4
D gene: NA
V gene: TRBV5-1
CDR3 protein: CASSLMTGLAKNIQYF
CDR3 DNA: TGCGCCAGCAGCTTGATGACAGGTTTAGCCAAAAACATTCAGTACTTC

clone size: NA
J gene: TRBJ1-6
D gene: NA
V gene: TRBV7-2
CDR3 protein: CASSRLGPGNSPLHF
CDR3 DNA: TGTGCCAGCAGCCGTCTCGGCCCGGGGAATTCACCCCTCCACTTT

clone size: NA
J gene: TRBJ2-3
D gene: TRBD2
V gene: TRBV24-1
CDR3 protein: CATSLAGGTDTQYF
CDR3 DNA: TGTGCCACCAGTCTAGCGGGAGGCACAGATACGCAGTATTTT

clone size: NA
J gene: TRBJ2-3
D gene: NA
V gene: TRBV29-1
CDR3 protein: CSVVPKDTQYF
CDR3 DNA: TGCAGCGTTGTACCTAAAGATACGCAGTATTTT

clone size: NA
J gene: TRBJ2-1
D gene: TRBD2
V gene: TRBV7-8
CDR3 protein: CASSRTSSGSLYNEQFF
CDR3 DNA: TGTGCCAGCAGCCGGACGTCTAGCGGGAGTCTCTACAATGAGCAGTTCTTC

clone size: NA
J gene: TRBJ2-3
D gene: NA
V gene: TRBV7-8
CDR3 protein: CASACHPSTDTQYF
CDR3 DNA: TGTGCCAGCGCGTGCCACCCCAGCACAGATACGCAGTATTTT

clone size: NA
J gene: TRBJ2-7
D gene: TRBD2
V gene: TRBV27
CDR3 protein: CASASGSQYEQYF
CDR3 DNA: TGTGCCAGCGCCAGCGGGAGTCAGTACGAGCAGTACTTC

clone size: NA
J gene: TRBJ1-5
D gene: NA
V gene: TRBV29-1
CDR3 protein: CSAERPYNLNQPQHF
CDR3 DNA: TGCAGCGCTGAGAGGCCGTATAACCTCAATCAGCCCCAGCATTTT

clone size: once
J gene: TRBJ2-6
D gene: NA
V gene: TRBV28
CDR3 protein: CASRYRAGANVLTF
CDR3 DNA: TGTGCCAGCCGATACAGGGCTGGGGCCAACGTCCTGACTTTC

clone size: NA
J gene: TRBJ2-7
D gene: TRBD2
V gene: TRBV27
CDR3 protein: CASSREAAGDEQYF
CDR3 DNA: TGTGCCAGCAGCCGGGAGGCCGCCGGGGACGAGCAGTACTTC

clone size: NA
J gene: TRBJ2-7
D gene: NA
V gene: TRBV20-1
CDR3 protein: CSAPDREGIYEQYF
CDR3 DNA: TGCAGTGCCCCGGACAGGGAGGGAATCTACGAGCAGTACTTC

clone size: NA
J gene: TRBJ1-5
D gene: NA
V gene: TRBV28
CDR3 protein: CASSGLVGTKNQPQHF
CDR3 DNA: TGTGCCAGCAGCGGCCTTGTGGGCACGAAAAATCAGCCCCAGCATTTT

clone size: once
J gene: TRBJ1-2
D gene: NA
V gene: TRBV5-1
CDR3 protein: CASSFEPRTGDTF
CDR3 DNA: TGCGCCAGCAGCTTCGAACCTCGGACTGGAGACACCTTC

clone size: NA
J gene: TRBJ2-5
D gene: TRBD1
V gene: TRBV29-1
CDR3 protein: CSVEDWLTGGREETQYF
CDR3 DNA: TGCAGCGTTGAAGACTGGCTGACAGGGGGCAGGGAAGAGACCCAGTACTTC

clone size: NA
J gene: TRBJ2-7
D gene: NA
V gene: TRBV7-9
CDR3 protein: CASSGPLHEQYF
CDR3 DNA: TGTGCCAGCAGCGGCCCCCTCCACGAGCAGTACTTC

clone size: NA
J gene: TRBJ2-1
D gene: NA
V gene: TRBV12-5
CDR3 protein: CASGLNREQFF
CDR3 DNA: TGTGCTAGTGGTTTGAACAGAGAGCAGTTCTTC

clone size: NA
J gene: TRBJ1-2
D gene: NA
V gene: TRBV2
CDR3 protein: CASKVGWAGEDGYTF
CDR3 DNA: TGTGCCAGCAAAGTGGGTTGGGCAGGGGAAGATGGCTACACCTTC

clone size: NA
J gene: TRBJ1-2
D gene: NA
V gene: TRBV5-6
CDR3 protein: CASSRTRDNYGYTF
CDR3 DNA: TGTGCCAGCAGCCGTACCAGGGACAATTATGGCTACACCTTC

clone size: once
J gene: TRBJ1-1
D gene: NA
V gene: TRBV20-1
CDR3 protein: CSARGIFHTEAFF
CDR3 DNA: TGCAGTGCTAGGGGAATTTTTCACACTGAAGCTTTCTTT

clone size: NA
J gene: TRBJ2-1
D gene: NA
V gene: TRBV29-1
CDR3 protein: CSVGGSYEQFF
CDR3 DNA: TGCAGCGTTGGAGGCTCTTATGAGCAGTTCTTC

clone size: NA
J gene: TRBJ1-1
D gene: NA
V gene: TRBV7-9
CDR3 protein: CASSPPTAEMVF
CDR3 DNA: TGTGCCAGCAGCCCACCCACCGCTGAGATGGTCTTT

clone size: NA
J gene: TRBJ2-3
D gene: NA
V gene: TRBV29-1
CDR3 protein: CSVSGTLGPDTQYF
CDR3 DNA: TGCAGCGTTTCCGGGACTCTAGGTCCAGATACGCAGTATTTT

clone size: NA
J gene: TRBJ1-1
D gene: NA
V gene: TRBV12-3/TRBV12-4
CDR3 protein: CASRARDLPNTEAFF
CDR3 DNA: TGTGCCAGCAGGGCCCGGGACCTACCGAACACTGAAGCTTTCTTT

clone size: NA
J gene: TRBJ2-3
D gene: TRBD2
V gene: TRBV27
CDR3 protein: CASIPAGDTDTQYF
CDR3 DNA: TGTGCCAGCATACCAGCGGGAGACACAGATACGCAGTATTTT

clone size: NA
J gene: TRBJ2-3
D gene: NA
V gene: TRBV25-1
CDR3 protein: CASSEYTSSDTQYF
CDR3 DNA: TGTGCCAGCAGTGAATATACTAGCTCAGATACGCAGTATTTT

clone size: NA
J gene: TRBJ1-4
D gene: NA
V gene: TRBV12-3/TRBV12-4
CDR3 protein: CASSRGGINEKLFF
CDR3 DNA: TGTGCCAGCAGTCGTGGGGGCATCAATGAAAAACTGTTTTTT

clone size: NA
J gene: TRBJ2-1
D gene: NA
V gene: TRBV3-1
CDR3 protein: CASSQVGQDGTYNEQFF
CDR3 DNA: TGTGCCAGCAGCCAAGTTGGCCAGGACGGGACCTACAATGAGCAGTTCTTC

clone size: NA
J gene: TRBJ2-1
D gene: NA
V gene: TRBV7-9
CDR3 protein: CASESQDAQFF
CDR3 DNA: TGTGCCAGCGAGTCTCAAGATGCGCAGTTCTTC

clone size: NA
J gene: TRBJ1-2
D gene: NA
V gene: TRBV6-5
CDR3 protein: CASSYYAGERGYTF
CDR3 DNA: TGTGCCAGCAGTTACTATGCAGGGGAAAGGGGCTACACCTTC

clone size: NA
J gene: TRBJ2-7
D gene: NA
V gene: TRBV18
CDR3 protein: CANSLHPYSYEQYF
CDR3 DNA: TGTGCCAACTCTCTCCATCCCTACTCCTACGAGCAGTACTTC

clone size: NA
J gene: TRBJ2-1
D gene: NA
V gene: TRBV29-1
CDR3 protein: CSGTEGEQFF
CDR3 DNA: TGCAGCGGGACCGAGGGTGAGCAGTTCTTC

clone size: NA
J gene: TRBJ2-3
D gene: NA
V gene: TRBV6-1
CDR3 protein: CASGSRDSSTDTQYF
CDR3 DNA: TGTGCCAGCGGATCACGGGACTCTAGCACAGATACGCAGTATTTT

clone size: NA
J gene: TRBJ2-3
D gene: NA
V gene: TRBV29-1
CDR3 protein: CSVEARVDTQYF
CDR3 DNA: TGCAGCGTTGAAGCCCGGGTAGATACGCAGTATTTT

clone size: NA
J gene: TRBJ1-2
D gene: NA
V gene: TRBV4-3
CDR3 protein: CASSLYRDADGYTF
CDR3 DNA: TGCGCCAGCAGCCTGTACAGGGATGCTGATGGCTACACCTTC

clone size: NA
J gene: TRBJ1-5
D gene: NA
V gene: TRBV29-1
CDR3 protein: CSVETGDSNQPQHF
CDR3 DNA: TGCAGCGTTGAGACAGGAGATAGCAATCAGCCCCAGCATTTT

clone size: NA
J gene: TRBJ2-7
D gene: TRBD1
V gene: TRBV7-6
CDR3 protein: CASSPWTGHSYEQYF
CDR3 DNA: TGTGCCAGCAGTCCCTGGACAGGCCACTCCTACGAGCAGTACTTC

clone size: once
J gene: TRBJ2-1
D gene: TRBD2
V gene: TRBV24-1
CDR3 protein: CATSEAGGPNNEQFF
CDR3 DNA: TGTGCCACCAGTGAGGCGGGGGGCCCTAACAATGAGCAGTTCTTC

clone size: NA
J gene: TRBJ2-7
D gene: NA
V gene: TRBV20-1
CDR3 protein: CSAPTMGTHEQYF
CDR3 DNA: TGCAGTGCCCCGACCATGGGGACCCACGAGCAGTACTTC

clone size: NA
J gene: TRBJ2-5
D gene: TRBD1
V gene: TRBV30
CDR3 protein: CAWSLGGEETQYF
CDR3 DNA: TGTGCCTGGAGCCTAGGGGGCGAGGAGACCCAGTACTTC

clone size: NA
J gene: TRBJ2-3
D gene: TRBD1
V gene: TRBV20-1
CDR3 protein: CSATPGTGFARTFTDTQYF
CDR3 DNA: TGCAGTGCTACGCCCGGGACAGGGTTTGCCCGAACCTTCACAGATACGCAGTATTTT

clone size: NA
J gene: TRBJ2-1
D gene: TRBD2
V gene: TRBV24-1
CDR3 protein: CATSDWGTSGSWHEQFF
CDR3 DNA: TGTGCCACCAGTGATTGGGGGACTAGCGGGAGTTGGCATGAGCAGTTCTTC

clone size: NA
J gene: TRBJ1-1
D gene: TRBD1
V gene: TRBV29-1
CDR3 protein: CSVDKGQGDEAFF
CDR3 DNA: TGCAGCGTTGATAAGGGACAGGGGGATGAAGCTTTCTTT

clone size: NA
J gene: TRBJ2-1
D gene: TRBD2
V gene: TRBV27
CDR3 protein: CATREGTNNEQFF
CDR3 DNA: TGTGCCACCCGGGAGGGAACGAACAATGAGCAGTTCTTC

clone size: few
J gene: TRBJ2-7
D gene: NA
V gene: TRBV5-1
CDR3 protein: CASSLAVPSEQYF
CDR3 DNA: TGCGCCAGCAGCTTAGCGGTTCCAAGCGAGCAGTACTTC